This record looks at one T cell receptor beta chain sequence and its context. Using immunoSEQ multiplex PCR, the repertoire was profiled, and TCRdb retains in-frame clones only, with some absent. The sample carries 200,000 to 300,000 clones, over 80% recorded once. Germline assignment: CDR1 SGHTA and CDR2 FQGNSA. The CDR3 is 16 residues long. V shed 1 base and J shed 2 bases, with 12 bases lying between them. The source of the sample is a study of blood T cell repertoires in COVID-19. Sequencing input: peripheral blood. This TCR came from a woman between 40 and 50 years old who had recovered from COVID-19. The chain combines TRBV7-2 with TRBJ2-1; the D gene is possibly TRBD2 (5 bases). The DNA for the CDR3 is TGTGCCAGCAGCTTAGGGGGAGCCACTGCCTACAATGAGCAGTTCTTC. It yields the protein CASSLGGATAYNEQFF.